A selection of T cell receptor beta chains follows, all from one sample in a study of shared clonotypes between healthy human individuals. Using immunoSEQ multiplex PCR, the repertoire was profiled, and TCRdb retains in-frame clones only, with some absent. Among millions of clones listed, around nine tenths were seen once. Sequencing was done on a sample of naive CD4+ T cells sorted from blood. These receptors all stem from a man younger than 30 in good health. Both conserved end residues are part of each CDR3. The order of the fields is clone size, J gene, D gene, V gene, CDR3 length, CDR3 DNA, CDR3 protein. A D gene is named only where the DNA matches it firmly. Expanded clones get a size class; other rows say once, few or many, or leave the size out.

clone_size: -
j_call: TRBJ2-1
d_call: TRBD2
v_call: TRBV5-1
cdr3_length: 19
cdr3_nt: TGCGCCAGCAGCTTTTTCGGACTAGCGGGGGTATCCTCCTACAATGAGCAGTTCTTC
cdr3_aa: CASSFFGLAGVSSYNEQFF

clone_size: -
j_call: TRBJ2-3
d_call: TRBD2
v_call: TRBV28
cdr3_length: 18
cdr3_nt: TGTGCCAGCAGTCCCCTTAGACTAGCGGGGGGCAGGGCAGATACGCAGTATTTT
cdr3_aa: CASSPLRLAGGRADTQYF

clone_size: few
j_call: TRBJ1-6
d_call: -
v_call: TRBV28
cdr3_length: 12
cdr3_nt: TGTGCCAGCAGTTCGGGCAGTTCACCCCTCCACTTT
cdr3_aa: CASSSGSSPLHF

clone_size: once
j_call: TRBJ2-7
d_call: -
v_call: TRBV6-5
cdr3_length: 16
cdr3_nt: TGTGCCAGCAGTTACGAGGCTAGCAGGCCGGGTTACGAGCAGTACTTC
cdr3_aa: CASSYEASRPGYEQYF

clone_size: -
j_call: TRBJ2-7
d_call: TRBD2
v_call: TRBV6-1
cdr3_length: 15
cdr3_nt: TGTGCCAGCAGTCCGGGACTAGCGGGAACCTACGAGCAGTACTTC
cdr3_aa: CASSPGLAGTYEQYF

clone_size: -
j_call: TRBJ2-7
d_call: TRBD1
v_call: TRBV10-1
cdr3_length: 14
cdr3_nt: TGCGCCAGCAGTGAGCCCGGGACAGGGGTCGAGCAGTACTTC
cdr3_aa: CASSEPGTGVEQYF

clone_size: -
j_call: TRBJ2-3
d_call: -
v_call: TRBV19
cdr3_length: 15
cdr3_nt: TGTGCCAGTAGTCTCTCGACTAGTCCCCCAGATACGCAGTATTTT
cdr3_aa: CASSLSTSPPDTQYF

clone_size: -
j_call: TRBJ2-5
d_call: TRBD2
v_call: TRBV4-3
cdr3_length: 16
cdr3_nt: TGCGCCAGCAGCCAAGATCGACTAGCGGGAAGAGAGACCCAGTACTTC
cdr3_aa: CASSQDRLAGRETQYF

clone_size: -
j_call: TRBJ2-7
d_call: TRBD1
v_call: TRBV5-1
cdr3_length: 15
cdr3_nt: TGCGCCAGCAGCCTTAGGACAGGGGGGATCTACGAGCAGTACTTC
cdr3_aa: CASSLRTGGIYEQYF

clone_size: -
j_call: TRBJ2-3
d_call: -
v_call: TRBV19
cdr3_length: 15
cdr3_nt: TGTGCCAGCCAAAACGGGCCGACCCGCACAGATACGCAGTATTTT
cdr3_aa: CASQNGPTRTDTQYF

clone_size: -
j_call: TRBJ2-1
d_call: TRBD2
v_call: TRBV19
cdr3_length: 17
cdr3_nt: TGTGCCAGTAGTATGAGGTCGGCTAGCGGGGGGGCAAGGGAGCAGTTCTTC
cdr3_aa: CASSMRSASGGAREQFF

clone_size: -
j_call: TRBJ1-6
d_call: -
v_call: TRBV5-1
cdr3_length: 14
cdr3_nt: TGCGCCAGCAGCTTTGAGGGGGGTAATTCACCCCTCCACTTT
cdr3_aa: CASSFEGGNSPLHF

clone_size: -
j_call: TRBJ2-7
d_call: TRBD2
v_call: TRBV27
cdr3_length: 13
cdr3_nt: TGTGCCAGCAGTTCCGGGACTAGAAACGAGCAGTACTTC
cdr3_aa: CASSSGTRNEQYF

clone_size: -
j_call: TRBJ2-7
d_call: TRBD2
v_call: TRBV7-2
cdr3_length: 14
cdr3_nt: TGTGCCAGCAGCCTCGGACTAGATTCCGACGAGCAGTACTTC
cdr3_aa: CASSLGLDSDEQYF

clone_size: -
j_call: TRBJ2-7
d_call: TRBD1
v_call: TRBV11-2
cdr3_length: 15
cdr3_nt: TGTGCCAGCAGCTTAGAATGGACAGGGGTCTACGAGCAGTACTTC
cdr3_aa: CASSLEWTGVYEQYF

clone_size: -
j_call: TRBJ2-3
d_call: TRBD1
v_call: TRBV18
cdr3_length: 18
cdr3_nt: TGTGCCAGCTCACCCCCACGCTCCGGGACAGGCTACACAGATACGCAGTATTTT
cdr3_aa: CASSPPRSGTGYTDTQYF

clone_size: -
j_call: TRBJ2-7
d_call: TRBD1
v_call: TRBV5-1
cdr3_length: 14
cdr3_nt: TGCGCCAGCAACCCTGGACAGGGGGCCTACGAGCAGTACTTC
cdr3_aa: CASNPGQGAYEQYF

clone_size: few
j_call: TRBJ1-5
d_call: -
v_call: TRBV9
cdr3_length: 15
cdr3_nt: TGTGCCAGCAGCGTAGGGACCAATAGCAATCAGCCCCAGCATTTT
cdr3_aa: CASSVGTNSNQPQHF

clone_size: -
j_call: TRBJ1-2
d_call: -
v_call: TRBV7-9
cdr3_length: 13
cdr3_nt: TGTGCCAGCAGCAGCAACTTAGGGGCTGGCTACACCTTC
cdr3_aa: CASSSNLGAGYTF

clone_size: -
j_call: TRBJ1-5
d_call: -
v_call: TRBV4-3
cdr3_length: 13
cdr3_nt: TGCGCCAGCAGCCAAGACAGAAATCAGCCCCAGCATTTT
cdr3_aa: CASSQDRNQPQHF

clone_size: -
j_call: TRBJ1-4
d_call: -
v_call: TRBV28
cdr3_length: 15
cdr3_nt: TGTGCCAGCAGCATTCCGGGCCAGCTGGATGAAAAACTGTTTTTT
cdr3_aa: CASSIPGQLDEKLFF

clone_size: -
j_call: TRBJ2-3
d_call: -
v_call: TRBV7-9
cdr3_length: 15
cdr3_nt: TGTGCCAGCAGCTTAGCGGGGGGGCGGACAGATACGCAGTATTTT
cdr3_aa: CASSLAGGRTDTQYF

clone_size: once
j_call: TRBJ1-1
d_call: -
v_call: TRBV14
cdr3_length: 17
cdr3_nt: TGTGCCAGCAGCCAAGACCAGGGGAGGAATAGGAACACTGAAGCTTTCTTT
cdr3_aa: CASSQDQGRNRNTEAFF

clone_size: -
j_call: TRBJ1-1
d_call: -
v_call: TRBV29-1
cdr3_length: 14
cdr3_nt: TGCAGCGTTGTATCGGAGGCCTTGAACACTGAAGCTTTCTTT
cdr3_aa: CSVVSEALNTEAFF

clone_size: once
j_call: TRBJ2-7
d_call: TRBD1
v_call: TRBV5-1
cdr3_length: 14
cdr3_nt: TGCGCCAGCAGCACCGGACAGGGGGGGTACGAGCAGTACTTC
cdr3_aa: CASSTGQGGYEQYF

clone_size: -
j_call: TRBJ2-7
d_call: -
v_call: TRBV7-9
cdr3_length: 14
cdr3_nt: TGTGCCAGCAGCTTTGGCCTCTATTCCTACGAGCAGTACTTC
cdr3_aa: CASSFGLYSYEQYF

clone_size: once
j_call: TRBJ1-6
d_call: -
v_call: TRBV7-2
cdr3_length: 15
cdr3_nt: TGTGCCAGCAGCTTAGTGCAGGGCGTTAATTCACCCCTCCACTTT
cdr3_aa: CASSLVQGVNSPLHF

clone_size: -
j_call: TRBJ2-2
d_call: -
v_call: TRBV11-3
cdr3_length: 13
cdr3_nt: TGTGCCAGCAGCTTAGCACAGGGCCGGGAGCTGTTTTTT
cdr3_aa: CASSLAQGRELFF

clone_size: once
j_call: TRBJ2-2
d_call: -
v_call: TRBV5-8
cdr3_length: 17
cdr3_nt: TGTGCCAGCAGCCCTTGGGGAAGACTAGCGAACACCGGGGAGCTGTTTTTT
cdr3_aa: CASSPWGRLANTGELFF

clone_size: -
j_call: TRBJ2-3
d_call: -
v_call: TRBV5-1
cdr3_length: 13
cdr3_nt: TGCGCCAGCAGCCCCCAGGGTACAGATACGCAGTATTTT
cdr3_aa: CASSPQGTDTQYF

clone_size: -
j_call: TRBJ2-5
d_call: TRBD1
v_call: TRBV5-1
cdr3_length: 15
cdr3_nt: TGCGCCAGCAGCTCAACCGGGACAGGGCTAGAGACCCAGTACTTC
cdr3_aa: CASSSTGTGLETQYF

clone_size: -
j_call: TRBJ2-7
d_call: TRBD1
v_call: TRBV6-5
cdr3_length: 13
cdr3_nt: TGTGCCAGCACCAGGGGACAGTCCTACGAGCAGTACTTC
cdr3_aa: CASTRGQSYEQYF

clone_size: -
j_call: TRBJ1-1
d_call: -
v_call: TRBV6-5
cdr3_length: 14
cdr3_nt: TGTGCCAGCAGGCGCCGGGACTTTACCACTGAAGCTTTCTTT
cdr3_aa: CASRRRDFTTEAFF

clone_size: -
j_call: TRBJ2-2
d_call: -
v_call: TRBV6-6
cdr3_length: 13
cdr3_nt: TGTGCCAGCAGTTCCCTAGTTGCCGGGGAGCTGTTTTTT
cdr3_aa: CASSSLVAGELFF

clone_size: -
j_call: TRBJ2-5
d_call: -
v_call: TRBV5-1
cdr3_length: 14
cdr3_nt: TGCGCCAGCAGCTTGGAGTCAGGGTCAGAGACCCAGTACTTC
cdr3_aa: CASSLESGSETQYF

clone_size: -
j_call: TRBJ1-1
d_call: TRBD1
v_call: TRBV6-6
cdr3_length: 12
cdr3_nt: TGTGCCAGCAGGCAGGGGGCTGGTGAAGCTTTCTTT
cdr3_aa: CASRQGAGEAFF

clone_size: -
j_call: TRBJ1-6
d_call: -
v_call: TRBV30
cdr3_length: 17
cdr3_nt: TGTGCCTGGAGTAAGGGACGGACTACTCCTTATAATTCACCCCTCCACTTT
cdr3_aa: CAWSKGRTTPYNSPLHF

clone_size: once
j_call: TRBJ1-2
d_call: -
v_call: TRBV6-5
cdr3_length: 13
cdr3_nt: TGTGCCAGCCGCCGGGACACAATTTATGGCTACACCTTC
cdr3_aa: CASRRDTIYGYTF

clone_size: -
j_call: TRBJ2-1
d_call: -
v_call: TRBV11-3
cdr3_length: 13
cdr3_nt: TGTGCCAGCAGCCTCGGACTCCACAATGAGCAGTTCTTC
cdr3_aa: CASSLGLHNEQFF

clone_size: -
j_call: TRBJ2-2
d_call: -
v_call: TRBV11-2
cdr3_length: 12
cdr3_nt: TGTGCCAGCAGCTTAGTCGCCGGGGAGCTGTTTTTT
cdr3_aa: CASSLVAGELFF

clone_size: -
j_call: TRBJ2-7
d_call: TRBD1
v_call: TRBV7-2
cdr3_length: 16
cdr3_nt: TGTGCCAGCCGTCCGGGACAGGAGGCGTTAGCCTACGAGCAGTACTTC
cdr3_aa: CASRPGQEALAYEQYF

clone_size: few
j_call: TRBJ1-6
d_call: TRBD1
v_call: TRBV5-1
cdr3_length: 16
cdr3_nt: TGCGCCAGCAGCCCGGGACAGGGAACGTCTTCTTCACCCCTCCACTTT
cdr3_aa: CASSPGQGTSSSPLHF

clone_size: -
j_call: TRBJ2-5
d_call: -
v_call: TRBV5-4
cdr3_length: 12
cdr3_nt: TGTGCCAGCAGCACGAACCAAGAGACCCAGTACTTC
cdr3_aa: CASSTNQETQYF

clone_size: -
j_call: TRBJ2-5
d_call: TRBD1
v_call: TRBV29-1
cdr3_length: 14
cdr3_nt: TGCAGCGTTAACAAAGGGACAGCCAAAGAGACCCAGTACTTC
cdr3_aa: CSVNKGTAKETQYF

clone_size: -
j_call: TRBJ2-5
d_call: -
v_call: TRBV29-1
cdr3_length: 13
cdr3_nt: TGCAGCGTTGTAGGGCTGGAAAAGGAGACCCAGTACTTC
cdr3_aa: CSVVGLEKETQYF

clone_size: -
j_call: TRBJ1-5
d_call: -
v_call: TRBV6-6
cdr3_length: 15
cdr3_nt: TGTGCCAGCACCCCGGCAGGGAGTCGCAATCAGCCCCAGCATTTT
cdr3_aa: CASTPAGSRNQPQHF

clone_size: -
j_call: TRBJ1-2
d_call: TRBD1
v_call: TRBV6-5
cdr3_length: 14
cdr3_nt: TGTGCCAGCACTTTTTCACAGGGGGCGGGAGGCTACACCTTC
cdr3_aa: CASTFSQGAGGYTF

clone_size: -
j_call: TRBJ1-6
d_call: -
v_call: TRBV4-3
cdr3_length: 16
cdr3_nt: TGCGCCAGCAGCGAGGGGACACAGTACTATAATTCACCCCTCCACTTT
cdr3_aa: CASSEGTQYYNSPLHF